The T cell receptor (beta chain) under discussion was sequenced for a study of neurological immune-mediated disorders. Study findings and constraints: Expansion of TCR clones was greatest in HTLV-1-associated myelopathy and smallest in multiple sclerosis, where it fell below that of healthy controls.

Regarding this clonotype: Its antigen remains unidentified. Relative to the germline gene, one junction end is altered; a read error may explain this.

Sample time point: longitudinal time-point 2. In germline, CDR1 is MGHRA, CDR2 YSYEKL. The CDR3 runs 16 residues. One entry per CDR3 protein, called by TCRdb with MiXCR from the 5' RACE reads. The sample carries under 50,000 distinct CDR3 sequences, around 14% recorded once. This chain links TRBV4-1 with TRBJ1-3, with 8 bases that match TRBD1. The source of this sequence is a male donor with HTLV-1-associated myelopathy (HAM/TSP). Sequenced input: PBMCs. CDR3 coding DNA: TGCGCCAGCAGCCAAGAAACAGGGGGATCTGTAAACACCATATATTTT. Its translation: CASSQETGGSVNTIYF.